This T cell receptor (beta chain) derives from a study of T cell responses to AZD1222 COVID-19 vaccine. Points from the study as a whole: Just a handful of AZD1222 recipients were seropositive at baseline. Clonal diversity was possibly underestimated; the donors were predominantly white British and more often female.

Turning to this clone: Antigen: not known.

The V end was cut by 5 bases, the J end by 2 bases, with 7 bases between. Germline CDR1 SEHNR, CDR2 FQNEAQ (reference sequence). This CDR3 is built from 13 residues. TCRdb keeps only in-frame clones here, not all; method: immunoSEQ multiplex PCR. The sample includes about 120,000 clones, 90% seen only once; the top ten take 6% to 7.5%. The V and J genes are TRBV7-9 and TRBJ1-3; D unclear. This receptor was identified in an adult in good health. The sample here was peripheral blood, taken on day 0 of AZD1222 vaccination. The CDR3: CASSPLAGNTIYF. The CDR3, as DNA: TGTGCCAGCAGCCCCCTGGCTGGAAACACCATATATTTT.